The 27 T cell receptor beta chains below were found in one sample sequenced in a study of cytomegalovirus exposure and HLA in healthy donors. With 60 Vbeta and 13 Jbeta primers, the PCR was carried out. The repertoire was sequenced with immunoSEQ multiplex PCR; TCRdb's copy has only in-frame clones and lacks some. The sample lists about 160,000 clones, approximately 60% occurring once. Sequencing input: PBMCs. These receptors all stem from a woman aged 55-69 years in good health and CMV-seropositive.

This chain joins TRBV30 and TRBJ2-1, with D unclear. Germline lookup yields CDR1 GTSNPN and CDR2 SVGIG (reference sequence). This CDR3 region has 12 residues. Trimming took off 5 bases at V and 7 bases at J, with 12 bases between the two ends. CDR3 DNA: TGTGCCTGGCAACCTAATTGGAATGAGCAGTTCTTC. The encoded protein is CAWQPNWNEQFF.

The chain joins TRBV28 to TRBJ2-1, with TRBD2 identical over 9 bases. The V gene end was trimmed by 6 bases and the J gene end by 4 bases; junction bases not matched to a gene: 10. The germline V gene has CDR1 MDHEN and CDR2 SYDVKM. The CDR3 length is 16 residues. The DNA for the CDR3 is TGTGCCAGCAGGGAGCTTACGGGACTAGCATACAATGAGCAGTTCTTC. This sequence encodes CASRELTGLAYNEQFF.

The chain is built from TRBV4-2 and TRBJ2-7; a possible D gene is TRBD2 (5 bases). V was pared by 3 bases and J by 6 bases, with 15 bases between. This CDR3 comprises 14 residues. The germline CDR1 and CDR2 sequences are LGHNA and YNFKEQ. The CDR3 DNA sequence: TGTGCCAGCAGCCAGGAGGACGATTCCCCCGAGCAGTACTTC. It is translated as CASSQEDDSPEQYF.

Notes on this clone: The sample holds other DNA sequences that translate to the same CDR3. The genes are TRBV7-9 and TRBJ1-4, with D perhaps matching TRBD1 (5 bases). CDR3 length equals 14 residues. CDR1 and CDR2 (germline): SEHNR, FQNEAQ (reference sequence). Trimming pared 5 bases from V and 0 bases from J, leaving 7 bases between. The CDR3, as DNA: TGTGCCAGCAGCCCGGGGGCAACTAATGAAAAACTGTTTTTT. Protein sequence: CASSPGATNEKLFF.

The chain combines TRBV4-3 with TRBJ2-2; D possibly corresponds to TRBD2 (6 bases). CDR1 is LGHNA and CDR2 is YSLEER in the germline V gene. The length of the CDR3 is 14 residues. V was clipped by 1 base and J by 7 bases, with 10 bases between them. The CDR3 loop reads CASSQGPTSGELFF. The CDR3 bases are TGCGCCAGCAGCCAAGGTCCGACTAGCGGGGAGCTGTTTTTT.

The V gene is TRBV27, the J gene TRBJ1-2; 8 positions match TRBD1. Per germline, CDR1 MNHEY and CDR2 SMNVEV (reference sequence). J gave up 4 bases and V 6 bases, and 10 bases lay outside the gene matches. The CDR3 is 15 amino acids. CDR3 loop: CASRRGGQGAYGYTF. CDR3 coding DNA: TGTGCCAGCAGAAGGGGAGGTCAGGGGGCCTATGGCTACACCTTC.

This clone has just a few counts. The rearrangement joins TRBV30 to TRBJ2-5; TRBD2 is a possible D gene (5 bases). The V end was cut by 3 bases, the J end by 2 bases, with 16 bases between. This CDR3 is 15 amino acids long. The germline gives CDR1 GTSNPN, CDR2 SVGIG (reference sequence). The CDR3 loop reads CAWRGPGGRQETQYF. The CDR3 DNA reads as TGTGCCTGGAGGGGTCCGGGCGGGCGACAAGAGACCCAGTACTTC.

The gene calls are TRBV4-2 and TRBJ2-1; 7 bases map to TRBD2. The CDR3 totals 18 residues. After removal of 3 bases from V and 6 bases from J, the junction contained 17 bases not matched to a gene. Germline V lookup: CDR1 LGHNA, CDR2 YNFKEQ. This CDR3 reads CASSHPYQAGKRGNEQFF. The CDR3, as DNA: TGTGCCAGCAGCCACCCTTATCAAGCGGGCAAGCGGGGCAATGAGCAGTTCTTC.

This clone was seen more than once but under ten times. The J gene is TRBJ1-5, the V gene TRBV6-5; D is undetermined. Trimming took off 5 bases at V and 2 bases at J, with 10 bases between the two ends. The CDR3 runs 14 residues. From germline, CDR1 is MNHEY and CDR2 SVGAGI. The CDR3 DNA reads TGTGCCAGCAGTCCAGGTTCTCGCAATCAGCCCCAGCATTTT. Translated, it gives CASSPGSRNQPQHF.

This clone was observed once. The CDR3 loop reads CASSERYSEQFF. The CDR3 nucleotides are TGTGCCAGCAGTGAACGGTATAGTGAGCAGTTCTTC. The chain carries TRBV25-1 and TRBJ2-1, with unresolved D. Trimming took 2 bases from V and 9 from J, leaving 8 bases between them. CDR3 length: 12 residues. Germline CDR1 and CDR2: MGHDK and SYGVNS.

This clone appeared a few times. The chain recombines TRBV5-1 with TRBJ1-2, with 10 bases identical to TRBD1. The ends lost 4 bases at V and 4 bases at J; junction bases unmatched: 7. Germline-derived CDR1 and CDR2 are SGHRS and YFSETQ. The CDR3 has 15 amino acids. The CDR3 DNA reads TGCGCCAGCAGCCCCGGGACAGGGGAACCCTATGGCTACACCTTC. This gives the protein CASSPGTGEPYGYTF.

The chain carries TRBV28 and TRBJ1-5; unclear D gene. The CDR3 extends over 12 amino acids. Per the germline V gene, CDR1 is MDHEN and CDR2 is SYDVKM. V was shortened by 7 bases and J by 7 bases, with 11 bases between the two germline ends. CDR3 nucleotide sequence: TGTGCCAGCACCGAGAATAAGCAGCCCCAGCATTTT. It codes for CASTENKQPQHF.

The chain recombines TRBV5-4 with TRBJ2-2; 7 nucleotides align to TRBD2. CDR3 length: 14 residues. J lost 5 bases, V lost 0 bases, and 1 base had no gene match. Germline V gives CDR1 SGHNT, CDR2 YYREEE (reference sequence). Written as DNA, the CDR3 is TGTGCCAGCAGCTTGGCGGGGGGAACCGGGGAGCTGTTTTTT. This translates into CASSLAGGTGELFF.

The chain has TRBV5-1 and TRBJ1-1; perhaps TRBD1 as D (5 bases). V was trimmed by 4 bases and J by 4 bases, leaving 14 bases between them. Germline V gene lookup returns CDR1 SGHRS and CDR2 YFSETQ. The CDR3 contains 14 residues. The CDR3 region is CASSPDRSLTEAFF. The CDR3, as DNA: TGCGCCAGCAGCCCTGACAGAAGCCTCACTGAAGCTTTCTTT.

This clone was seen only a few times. The CDR3 region has the DNA TGTGCCAGCAGCCCGGGGGTGGATACGCAGTATTTT. This translates into CASSPGVDTQYF. V usage is TRBV11-2 and J usage is TRBJ2-3, with a possible D match to TRBD2 (6 bases). Trimming cost V 5 bases and J 6 bases, with 9 bases left between them. This CDR3 comprises 12 residues. From germline, CDR1 is SGHAT and CDR2 FQNNGV.

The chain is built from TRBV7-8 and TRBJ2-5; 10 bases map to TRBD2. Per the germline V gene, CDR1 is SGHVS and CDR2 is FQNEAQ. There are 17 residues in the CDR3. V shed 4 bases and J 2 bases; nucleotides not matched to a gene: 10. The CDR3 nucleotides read TGTGCCAGCAGCTCCCGTGCTAGCGGGAGTGGGCAAGAGACCCAGTACTTC. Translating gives CASSSRASGSGQETQYF.

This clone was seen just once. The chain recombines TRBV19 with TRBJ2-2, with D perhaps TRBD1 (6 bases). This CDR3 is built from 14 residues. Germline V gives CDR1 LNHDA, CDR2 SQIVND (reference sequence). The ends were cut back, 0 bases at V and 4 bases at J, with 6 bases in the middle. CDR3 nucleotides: TGTGCCAGTAGTATAGACAGGGGCACCGGGGAGCTGTTTTTT. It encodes CASSIDRGTGELFF.

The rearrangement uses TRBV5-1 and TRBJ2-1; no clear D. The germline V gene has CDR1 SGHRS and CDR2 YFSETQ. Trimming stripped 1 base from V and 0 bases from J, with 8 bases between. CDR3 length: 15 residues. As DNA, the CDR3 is TGCGCCAGCAGCTTGCTGTCCGGCTCCTACAATGAGCAGTTCTTC. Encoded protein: CASSLLSGSYNEQFF.

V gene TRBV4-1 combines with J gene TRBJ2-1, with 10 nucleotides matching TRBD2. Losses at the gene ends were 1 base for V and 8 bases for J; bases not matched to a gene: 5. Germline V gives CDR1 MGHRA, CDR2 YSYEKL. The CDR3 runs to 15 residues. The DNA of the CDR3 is TGCGCCAGCAGCCAAGGCCTAGCGGGAGTTGATGAGCAGTTCTTC. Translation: CASSQGLAGVDEQFF.

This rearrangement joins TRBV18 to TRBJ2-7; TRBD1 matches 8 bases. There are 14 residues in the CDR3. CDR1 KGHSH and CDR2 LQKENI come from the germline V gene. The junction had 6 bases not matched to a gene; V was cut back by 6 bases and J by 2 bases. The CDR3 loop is CASSYRGEPYEQYF. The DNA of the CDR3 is TGTGCCAGCTCGTACAGGGGGGAACCCTACGAGCAGTACTTC.

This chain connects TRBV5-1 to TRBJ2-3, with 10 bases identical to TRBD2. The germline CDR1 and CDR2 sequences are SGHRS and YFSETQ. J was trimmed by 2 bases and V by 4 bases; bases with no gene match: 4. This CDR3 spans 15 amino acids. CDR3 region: CASSRGTSATDTQYF. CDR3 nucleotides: TGCGCCAGCAGCCGCGGGACTAGCGCCACAGATACGCAGTATTTT.

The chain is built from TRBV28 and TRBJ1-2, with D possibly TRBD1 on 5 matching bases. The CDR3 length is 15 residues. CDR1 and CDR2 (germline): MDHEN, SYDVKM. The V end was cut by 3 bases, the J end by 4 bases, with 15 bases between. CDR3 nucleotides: TGTGCCAGCAGTTTGGTTCAGGGCACGGGCTATGGCTACACCTTC. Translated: CASSLVQGTGYGYTF.

The CDR3: CASTLGTGGGNEQFF. CDR3 DNA: TGCGCCAGCACCCTCGGGACAGGGGGCGGCAATGAGCAGTTCTTC. The V call is TRBV5-1, the J call TRBJ2-1, with 12 positions matching TRBD1. This CDR3 contains 15 residues. Trimming took 6 bases from V and 6 from J; bases not matched to a gene: 7. Germline V gene data show CDR1 as SGHRS and CDR2 as YFSETQ.

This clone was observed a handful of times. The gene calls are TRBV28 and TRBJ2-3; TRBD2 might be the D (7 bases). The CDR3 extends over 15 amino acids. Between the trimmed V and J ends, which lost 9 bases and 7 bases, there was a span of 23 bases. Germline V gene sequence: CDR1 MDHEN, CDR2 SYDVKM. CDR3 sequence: CASRGAGDEENTQYF. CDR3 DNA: TGTGCCAGTCGGGGGGCGGGAGATGAAGAAAATACGCAGTATTTT.

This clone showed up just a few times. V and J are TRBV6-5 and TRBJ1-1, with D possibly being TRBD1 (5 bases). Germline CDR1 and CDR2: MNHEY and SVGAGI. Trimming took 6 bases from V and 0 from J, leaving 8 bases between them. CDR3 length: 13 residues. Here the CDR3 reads CASSDSLNTEAFF. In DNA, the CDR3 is TGTGCCAGCAGCGACAGTTTGAACACTGAAGCTTTCTTT.

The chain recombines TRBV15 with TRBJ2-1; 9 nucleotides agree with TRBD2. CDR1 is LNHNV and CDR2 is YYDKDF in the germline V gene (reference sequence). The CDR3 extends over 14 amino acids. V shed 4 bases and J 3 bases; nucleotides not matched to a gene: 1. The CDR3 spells CATSKAGGYNEQFF. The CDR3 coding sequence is TGTGCCACCAGCAAAGCGGGAGGCTACAATGAGCAGTTCTTC.

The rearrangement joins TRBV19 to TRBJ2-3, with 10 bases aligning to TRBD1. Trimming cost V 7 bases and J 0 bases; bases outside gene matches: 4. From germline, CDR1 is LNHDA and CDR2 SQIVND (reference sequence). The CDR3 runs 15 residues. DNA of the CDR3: TGTGCCAGTACCCAGGGACAGGGGAGCACAGATACGCAGTATTTT. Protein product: CASTQGQGSTDTQYF.